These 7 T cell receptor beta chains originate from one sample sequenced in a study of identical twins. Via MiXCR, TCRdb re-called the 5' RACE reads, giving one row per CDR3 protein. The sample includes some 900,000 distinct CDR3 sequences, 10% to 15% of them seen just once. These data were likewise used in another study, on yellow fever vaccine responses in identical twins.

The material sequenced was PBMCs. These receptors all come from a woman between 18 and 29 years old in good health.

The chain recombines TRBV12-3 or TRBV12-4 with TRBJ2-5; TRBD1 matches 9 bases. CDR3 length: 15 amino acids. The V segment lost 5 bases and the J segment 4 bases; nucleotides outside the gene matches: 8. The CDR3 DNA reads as TGTGCCAGCAGTCTCTGGACAGGGGAAGGAGAGACCCAGTACTTC. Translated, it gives CASSLWTGEGETQYF.

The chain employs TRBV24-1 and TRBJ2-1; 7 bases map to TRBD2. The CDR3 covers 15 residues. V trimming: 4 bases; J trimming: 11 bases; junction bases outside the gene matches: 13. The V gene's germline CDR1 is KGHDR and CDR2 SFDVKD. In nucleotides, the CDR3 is TGTGCCACCAGTGACTCAAAGACTAGCCCGGGGAAGCAGTTCTTC. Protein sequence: CATSDSKTSPGKQFF.

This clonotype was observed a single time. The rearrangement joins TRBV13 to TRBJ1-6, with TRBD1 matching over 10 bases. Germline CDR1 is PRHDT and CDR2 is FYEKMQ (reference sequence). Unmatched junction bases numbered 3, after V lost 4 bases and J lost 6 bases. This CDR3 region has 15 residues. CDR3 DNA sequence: TGTGCCAGCAGCTCCCGGGACAGGGGTAATTCACCCCTCCACTTT. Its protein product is CASSSRDRGNSPLHF.

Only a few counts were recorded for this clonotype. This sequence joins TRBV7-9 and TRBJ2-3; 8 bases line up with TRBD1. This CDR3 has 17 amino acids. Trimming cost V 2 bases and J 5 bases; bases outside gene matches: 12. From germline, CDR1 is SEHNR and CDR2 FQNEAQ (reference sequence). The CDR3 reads CASSLSGMTGDGDTQYF. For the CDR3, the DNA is TGTGCCAGCAGCTTATCGGGGATGACAGGGGACGGAGATACGCAGTATTTT.

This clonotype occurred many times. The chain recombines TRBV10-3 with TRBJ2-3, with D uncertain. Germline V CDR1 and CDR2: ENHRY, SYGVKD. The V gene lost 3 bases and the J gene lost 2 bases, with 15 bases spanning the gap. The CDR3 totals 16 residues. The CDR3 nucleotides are TGTGCCATCAGTGAACCCGGTAGACCTAACACAGATACGCAGTATTTT. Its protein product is CAISEPGRPNTDTQYF.

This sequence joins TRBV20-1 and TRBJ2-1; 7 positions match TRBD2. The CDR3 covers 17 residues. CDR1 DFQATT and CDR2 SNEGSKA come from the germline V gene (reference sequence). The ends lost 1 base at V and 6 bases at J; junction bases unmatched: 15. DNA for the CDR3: TGCAGTGCTAGAGCTCATTGGGAGGGACCCGGGCGCAATGAGCAGTTCTTC. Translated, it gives CSARAHWEGPGRNEQFF.

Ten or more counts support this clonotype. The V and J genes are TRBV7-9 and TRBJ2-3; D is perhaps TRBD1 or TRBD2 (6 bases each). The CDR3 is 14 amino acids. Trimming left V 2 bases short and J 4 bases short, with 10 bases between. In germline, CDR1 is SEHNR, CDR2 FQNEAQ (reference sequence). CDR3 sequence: CASSLRGDPDTQYF. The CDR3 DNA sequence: TGTGCCAGCAGCTTAAGGGGGGACCCAGATACGCAGTATTTT.